This TCR beta chain derives from a study of response to subunit inactivated influenza vaccine. TCRdb itself ran the RT-PCR reads through MiXCR, one entry per CDR3 protein. The repertoire holds more than 450,000 distinct CDR3 sequences, with approximately 7.6% as singletons. Germline V gene data show CDR1 as DFQATT and CDR2 as SNEGSKA (reference sequence). Losses at the gene ends were 0 bases for V and 4 bases for J; bases not matched to a gene: 9. The CDR3 length is 15 residues. This chain uses TRBV20-1 with TRBJ2-7; 7 bases fit TRBD1. This TCR was recovered from a man between 50 and 69 years old who received an inactivated influenza vaccine. Source: PBMCs from blood, taken roughly 24 months after vaccination. The CDR3 spells CSARDLYRGQYEQYF. CDR3 sequence (DNA): TGCAGTGCTAGAGATCTTTATAGGGGGCAGTACGAGCAGTACTTC.